The T cell receptor (beta chain) described here comes from a study of T cells in Graves' hyperthyroidism and ophthalmopathy. On the study more broadly: At the time of initial diagnosis and before any treatment, peripheral blood was collected.

Amplified TCR beta CDR3 regions came from RNA transcripts. During a first-round RT-PCR of the TCR CDR3, the HTBI primer set was used. TCRdb redid the calling of the multiplex PCR reads with MiXCR, one entry per CDR3 protein. The sample has about 600,000 distinct CDR3 sequences, around 15% seen once. This CDR3 has 17 amino acids. Per the germline V gene, CDR1 is SGHRS and CDR2 is YFSETQ. Trimming shortened V by 0 bases and J by 0 bases, and 13 bases separated the two germline ends. This clonotype was detected many times. This rearrangement joins TRBV5-1 to TRBJ2-1, with a weak D call TRBD2 (6 bases). This TCR derives from a woman aged 45-65 years with Graves' ophthalmopathy. Sequences were obtained from blood. CDR3 nucleotide sequence: TGCGCCAGCAGCTTGGGACTAGAACTGAGCTCCTACAATGAGCAGTTCTTC. Its protein product is CASSLGLELSSYNEQFF. Based on the CDR3 plus reference TRBV5-1 and TRBJ2-1, the full variable domain is KAGVTQTPRYLIKTRGQQVTLSCSPISGHRSVSWYQQTPGQGLQFLFEYFSETQRNKGNFPGRFSGRQFSNSRSEMNVSTLELGDSALYLCASSLGLELSSYNEQFFGPGTRLTVL.